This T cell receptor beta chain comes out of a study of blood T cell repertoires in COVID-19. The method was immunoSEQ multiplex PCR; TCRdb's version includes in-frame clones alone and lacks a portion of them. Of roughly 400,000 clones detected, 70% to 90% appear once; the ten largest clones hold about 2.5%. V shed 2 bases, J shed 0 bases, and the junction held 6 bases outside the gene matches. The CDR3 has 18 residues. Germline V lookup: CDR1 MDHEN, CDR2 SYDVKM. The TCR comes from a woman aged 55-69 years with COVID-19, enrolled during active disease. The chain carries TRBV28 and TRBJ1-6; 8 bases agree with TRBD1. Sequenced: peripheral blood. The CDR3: CASSLGTGYSSYNSPLHF. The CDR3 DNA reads TGTGCCAGCAGTTTAGGGACAGGTTATAGCTCCTATAATTCACCCCTCCACTTT.